A single sample gave rise to the 27 T cell receptor beta chains below, sequenced in a study of somatic mutations in cytotoxic T cells in rheumatoid arthritis. TCRdb keeps only in-frame clones here, not all; method: immunoSEQ multiplex PCR. The table lists some 30,000 clones, approximately 85% of them singletons, with about 8.6% in the top ten. The sequenced sample consisted of CD8+ T cells sorted from blood. All receptors derive from an adult with rheumatoid arthritis.

The rearrangement uses TRBV6-5 and TRBJ1-6; D unclear. CDR1 is MNHEY, CDR2 SVGAGI, per germline. V gave up 8 bases and J gave up 8 bases, with 19 bases separating them. This CDR3 contains 15 residues. This CDR3 is CASSSSDGPDSPLHF. The DNA for the CDR3 is TGTGCCAGCTCGTCCTCCGATGGGCCAGATTCACCCCTCCACTTT.

The V gene is TRBV4-1, the J gene TRBJ2-7, with TRBD2 matching over 9 bases. V lost 2 bases, J lost 4 bases, and 3 bases stayed unmatched. The germline V gene has CDR1 MGHRA and CDR2 YSYEKL. This CDR3 is built from 14 residues. The CDR3 loop is CASSQSLAGYEQYF. The CDR3, as DNA: TGCGCCAGCAGCCAATCACTAGCGGGTTACGAGCAGTACTTC.

This clone appeared a few times. The V gene is TRBV7-8, the J gene TRBJ1-6, with 7 bases that match TRBD1. This CDR3 contains 14 residues. Germline trimming cut 4 bases from V and 7 bases from J; bases unmatched to any gene: 4. Germline CDR1 SGHVS, CDR2 FQNEAQ. The CDR3 is CASSSGTANSPLHF. The CDR3 DNA sequence: TGTGCCAGCAGCTCAGGGACAGCCAATTCACCCCTCCACTTT.

The chain couples TRBV5-1 to TRBJ2-3; D is uncertain. The length of the CDR3 is 14 residues. V lost 4 bases to trimming and J lost 7 bases, with 16 bases between them. Germline V CDR1 and CDR2: SGHRS, YFSETQ. The CDR3 region has the DNA TGCGCCAGCAGCACCCGGGTCGGCATGAATACGCAGTATTTT. Its protein product is CASSTRVGMNTQYF.

Only one count was recorded for this clone. The junction departs from the called germline gene at one end, perhaps through a read error. The V and J genes are TRBV29-1 and TRBJ1-3; D unclear. The germline CDR1 and CDR2 sequences are SQVTM and ANQGSEA. CDR3 length equals 13 residues. The CDR3 bases are TGCAGCGTCGAAGAGGGTTCTGGAAACACCATATATTTT. Its protein product is CSVEEGSGNTIYF.

This clone has only one observation. CDR3 loop: CASRGTRGTNTGELFF. CDR3 nucleotides: TGTGCCAGCAGAGGAACCAGGGGGACGAACACCGGGGAGCTGTTTTTT. The rearrangement joins TRBV11-3 to TRBJ2-2; 7 positions agree with TRBD1. Trimming removed 6 bases from V and 0 bases from J; junction bases left unmatched: 7. The V gene's germline CDR1 is SGHNT and CDR2 YENEEA. This CDR3 has 16 residues. Full variable domain (remainder filled in from reference TRBV11-3 and TRBJ2-2): EAGVVQSPRYKIIEKKQPVAFWCNPISGHNTLYWYLQNLGQGPELLIRYENEEAVDDSQLPKDRFSAERLKGVDSTLKIQPAELGDSAVYLCASRGTRGTNTGELFFGEGSRLTVL.

This chain links TRBV11-3 with TRBJ2-1, with TRBD2 matching 11 bases. The germline gives CDR1 SGHNT, CDR2 YENEEA. With V trimmed by 4 bases and J by 4 bases, 6 bases remained unmatched. The CDR3 has 16 amino acids. CDR3 amino acids: CASSSRTSGQYNEQFF. As DNA, the CDR3 is TGTGCCAGCAGCTCCAGGACTAGCGGGCAATACAATGAGCAGTTCTTC.

The gene calls are TRBV7-9 and TRBJ1-1; tentative D call: TRBD1 (5 bases). The CDR3 runs to 12 residues. The V gene's germline CDR1 is SEHNR and CDR2 FQNEAQ (reference sequence). Trimming pared 5 bases from V and 5 bases from J, leaving 9 bases between. CDR3 residues: CASSRDPTEAFF. The CDR3 bases are TGTGCCAGCAGCAGGGACCCGACTGAAGCTTTCTTT.

The chain couples TRBV19 to TRBJ2-5; possibly TRBD1 or TRBD2 for D (6 bases each). Trimming shortened V by 5 bases and J by 4 bases, and 11 bases separated the two germline ends. The CDR3 spans 13 residues. Germline V lookup: CDR1 LNHDA, CDR2 SQIVND (reference sequence). The CDR3 is CASSEKGGETQYF. CDR3 in DNA: TGTGCCAGTAGTGAGAAGGGGGGAGAGACCCAGTACTTC.

The CDR3 here is CASSLGGTYNSPLHF. CDR3 nucleotides: TGCGCCAGCAGCTTGGGCGGCACCTATAATTCACCCCTCCACTTT. The rearrangement links TRBV5-1 to TRBJ1-6; D is uncertain. The CDR3 spans 15 residues. The V and J ends lost 0 bases and 2 bases respectively, with 6 bases between them. Per germline, CDR1 SGHRS and CDR2 YFSETQ.

This sequence joins TRBV7-9 and TRBJ2-7; 7 nucleotides agree with TRBD2. There are 14 residues in the CDR3. Germline V gene lookup returns CDR1 SEHNR and CDR2 FQNEAQ (reference sequence). J gave up 0 bases and V 5 bases, and 4 bases lay outside the gene matches. The CDR3 sequence is CASSPSGNSYEQYF. As DNA, the CDR3 is TGTGCCAGCAGCCCAAGCGGGAACTCCTACGAGCAGTACTTC.

This rearrangement joins TRBV5-1 to TRBJ1-1; D unresolved. CDR1 and CDR2 from the germline V gene are SGHRS and YFSETQ. CDR3 length equals 12 residues. The germline V and J ends were trimmed by 5 bases and 6 bases, with 11 bases remaining between them. The CDR3 DNA reads TGCGCCAGCAGTGGTCCCTCCTCTGAAGCTTTCTTT. It codes for CASSGPSSEAFF.

This rearrangement joins TRBV2 to TRBJ2-7, with 8 bases that match TRBD1. V dropped 6 bases and J dropped 2; count of bases not matched to a gene: 9. This CDR3 is 15 amino acids long. In germline, CDR1 is SNHLY, CDR2 FYNNEI. The CDR3 nucleotides are TGTGCCAGCAGGGAGACAGGGGATGTTCCCTACGAGCAGTACTTC. This gives the protein CASRETGDVPYEQYF. The full variable domain, its missing parts supplied by reference TRBV2 and TRBJ2-7, is EPEVTQTPSHQVTQMGQEVILRCVPISNHLYFYWYRQILGQKVEFLVSFYNNEISEKSEIFDDQFSVERPDGSNFTLKIRSTKLEDSAMYFCASRETGDVPYEQYFGPGTRLTVT.

The genes are TRBV29-1 and TRBJ2-1, with TRBD2 matching over 13 bases. The CDR3 covers 15 residues. Looked up from germline, CDR1 is SQVTM and CDR2 is ANQGSEA. V was clipped by 1 base and J by 8 bases; unmatched bases: 5. CDR3 nucleotides: TGCAGCGTTGAAGGGGGGACTAGCGGGAAGGATGAGCAGTTCTTC. Translated, it gives CSVEGGTSGKDEQFF.

The rearrangement joins TRBV10-3 to TRBJ1-4; maybe TRBD1 (5 bases). The CDR3 extends over 15 amino acids. Per germline, CDR1 ENHRY and CDR2 SYGVKD. Trimming left V 0 bases short and J 8 bases short, with 13 bases between. CDR3 in DNA: TGTGCCATCAGTGAGTCGAAGGGGAACAGGGAAAAACTGTTTTTT. It encodes CAISESKGNREKLFF.

This clone came up once. The V and J genes are TRBV5-5 and TRBJ2-7, with 7 bases that match TRBD2. Germline assignment: CDR1 SGHKS and CDR2 YYEKEE (reference sequence). The V segment lost 0 bases and the J segment 0 bases; nucleotides outside the gene matches: 6. The CDR3 runs 16 residues. As DNA, the CDR3 is TGTGCCAGCAGCTTGGAATCCGGGACTACCTCCTACGAGCAGTACTTC. It translates to CASSLESGTTSYEQYF.

The V gene is TRBV7-6, the J gene TRBJ2-3; TRBD1 agrees at 7 bases. The germline V gene encodes CDR1 SGHVS and CDR2 FNYEAQ. CDR3 length: 16 amino acids. The junction had 4 bases not matched to a gene; V was cut back by 1 base and J by 0 bases. The CDR3 region has the DNA TGTGCCAGCAGCTTAGAAGGGGGCCTAAGCACAGATACGCAGTATTTT. Translated: CASSLEGGLSTDTQYF.

The CDR3 here is CASSSIGTRYEQYF. The CDR3 DNA is TGTGCCAGCAGCTCGATTGGGACTAGATACGAGCAGTACTTC. This rearrangement joins TRBV13 to TRBJ2-7, with 8 bases lining up with TRBD2. The CDR3 contains 14 residues. Trimming cost V 4 bases and J 4 bases; bases outside gene matches: 6. Germline values: CDR1 PRHDT, CDR2 FYEKMQ (reference sequence).

The sample holds one count of this clone. The chain is built from TRBV9 and TRBJ2-7; D unresolved. Per germline, CDR1 SGDLS and CDR2 YYNGEE. The CDR3 has 15 amino acids. V shed 0 bases and J shed 6 bases, with 16 bases lying between them. This CDR3 reads CASSVVESPPFEQYF. The CDR3 DNA sequence: TGTGCCAGCAGCGTAGTTGAGAGCCCTCCTTTCGAGCAGTACTTC.

Here the CDR3 DNA reads TGCGCCAGCAGCCAAGTTGGTGGGGCCAACGTCCTGACTTTC. This codes for CASSQVGGANVLTF. The gene calls are TRBV4-1 and TRBJ2-6; no definite D call. The CDR3 consists of 14 residues. Trimming took off 1 base at V and 3 bases at J, with 4 bases between the two ends. Looked up from germline, CDR1 is MGHRA and CDR2 is YSYEKL.

The rearrangement uses TRBV27 and TRBJ2-2; no clear D gene. Germline lookup yields CDR1 MNHEY and CDR2 SMNVEV (reference sequence). The CDR3 covers 13 residues. V was trimmed by 6 bases and J by 1 base, leaving 6 bases between them. This CDR3 is CASSRRNTGELFF. CDR3 DNA sequence: TGTGCCAGCAGCCGGAGGAACACCGGGGAGCTGTTTTTT.

This clone was detected only a few times. The chain uses TRBV4-3 and TRBJ1-6; 11 nucleotides match TRBD1. Looked up from germline, CDR1 is LGHNA and CDR2 is YSLEER. The V segment lost 0 bases and the J segment 9 bases; nucleotides outside the gene matches: 4. This CDR3 spans 16 amino acids. CDR3 amino acids: CASSQDQGTGGSPLHF. CDR3 bases: TGCGCCAGCAGCCAAGATCAAGGGACAGGGGGTTCACCCCTCCACTTT.

J is TRBJ2-7 and V is TRBV5-4, with TRBD1 matching over 9 bases. Germline CDR1 reads SGHNT; CDR2 reads YYREEE (reference sequence). The V segment lost 4 bases and the J segment 8 bases; nucleotides outside the gene matches: 4. There are 12 residues in the CDR3. In nucleotides, the CDR3 is TGTGCCAGCAGCCCTGGGACAGGGAAGCAGTACTTC. This sequence encodes CASSPGTGKQYF.

There are a few counts of this clone. The CDR3 nucleotides are TGTGCCAGCAGCTCGAGCTATGGCTACACCTTC. Its protein is CASSSSYGYTF. The chain combines TRBV5-5 with TRBJ1-2, with D unclear. The V and J ends lost 3 bases and 4 bases respectively, with 4 bases between them. This CDR3 has 11 residues. Germline V gives CDR1 SGHKS, CDR2 YYEKEE (reference sequence).

This chain uses TRBV9 with TRBJ2-2; 9 nucleotides align to TRBD1. Germline CDR1 reads SGDLS; CDR2 reads YYNGEE. V trimming: 1 base; J trimming: 4 bases; junction bases outside the gene matches: 2. There are 15 residues in the CDR3. CDR3 DNA sequence: TGTGCCAGCAGCGTAACAGGGGGCCCCACCGGGGAGCTGTTTTTT. Protein sequence: CASSVTGGPTGELFF.

This sequence joins TRBV11-2 and TRBJ2-2; 7 bases match TRBD2. J was trimmed by 4 bases and V by 5 bases; bases with no gene match: 13. Per germline, CDR1 SGHAT and CDR2 FQNNGV. The CDR3 loop spans 17 amino acids. The CDR3 DNA is TGTGCCAGCAGCCCTAGGCCGAGCGGGATTGTCACCGGGGAGCTGTTTTTT. Residues: CASSPRPSGIVTGELFF.

Written as DNA, the CDR3 is TGTGCCAGCAGCCAAGTTGGCCAGGGGCCACACTACGAGCAGTACTTC. Translating gives CASSQVGQGPHYEQYF. The V call is TRBV14, the J call TRBJ2-7; D possibly corresponds to TRBD1 (6 bases). This CDR3 spans 16 amino acids. CDR1 SGHDN and CDR2 FVKESK come from the germline V gene. Trimming stripped 1 base from V and 3 bases from J, with 16 bases between.